What follows describes a single TCR beta chain. This sample is drawn from a study of blood T cell repertoires in COVID-19. Background on the study: Donors in the United States, Italy and Spain gave samples during acute or convalescent COVID-19. Sources were T cells, B-cell-depleted T cells, or PBMCs; the material itself was cDNA or gDNA.

As originally analysed: Reference gene primer amplification in the assay estimated nucleated cell counts. The method was immunoSEQ multiplex PCR; TCRdb's version includes in-frame clones alone and lacks a portion of them. V and J calls and clone size come straight from that table; D and trimming were deduced from the DNA. The table records about 100,000 clones, around 87% of them present only once. Trimming removed 4 bases at V and 0 bases at J, with 13 bases between. The germline CDR1 and CDR2 sequences are MRHNA and SNTAGT. CDR3 size: 16 residues. This clonotype was sampled from a woman aged 25 to 39 with acute or convalescent COVID-19. This rearrangement joins TRBV6-4 to TRBJ2-4; D is undetermined. Material for sequencing was peripheral blood. The chain's CDR3 is CASSVIGKLAKNIQYF. In DNA form, the CDR3 reads TGTGCCAGCAGTGTCATCGGTAAGCTAGCCAAAAACATTCAGTACTTC.